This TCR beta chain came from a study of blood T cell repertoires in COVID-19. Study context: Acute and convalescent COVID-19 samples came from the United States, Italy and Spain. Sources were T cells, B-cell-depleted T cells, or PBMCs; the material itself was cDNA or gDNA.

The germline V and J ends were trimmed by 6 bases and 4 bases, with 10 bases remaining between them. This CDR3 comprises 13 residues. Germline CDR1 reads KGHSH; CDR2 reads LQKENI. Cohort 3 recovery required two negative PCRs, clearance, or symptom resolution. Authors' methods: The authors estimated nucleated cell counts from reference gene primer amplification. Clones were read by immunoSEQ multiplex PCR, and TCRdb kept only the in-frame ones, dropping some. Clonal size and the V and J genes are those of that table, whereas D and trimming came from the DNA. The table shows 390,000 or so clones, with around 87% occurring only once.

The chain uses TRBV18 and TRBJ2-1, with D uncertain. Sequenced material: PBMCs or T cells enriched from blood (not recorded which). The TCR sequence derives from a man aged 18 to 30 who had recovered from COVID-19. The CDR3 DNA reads TGTGCCAGCTCGTCTCAGGATTACAATGAGCAGTTCTTC. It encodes CASSSQDYNEQFF.